Below, 10 T cell receptor beta chains from the same sample are listed, as sequenced in a study of shared clonotypes between healthy human individuals. The table came from immunoSEQ multiplex PCR; TCRdb's copy has only in-frame clones and leaves some out. The sample consists of roughly 1,500,000 clones, approximately 98% of them appearing once. What was sequenced was naive CD4+ T cells sorted from blood. Stated subset: CD45RA+ positively selected. The receptors here all came from a man aged 30-40 years in good health.

The rearrangement joins TRBV9 to TRBJ2-7; either TRBD1 or TRBD2 may supply D (5 bases each). This CDR3 is 15 amino acids long. V shed 4 bases and J shed 2 bases, with 16 bases lying between them. Germline V gives CDR1 SGDLS, CDR2 YYNGEE. DNA of the CDR3: TGTGCCAGCAGCTCCGAACCGGGACCGACCTACGAGCAGTACTTC. This sequence encodes CASSSEPGPTYEQYF.

Worth noting for this clone: One junction end does not reproduce the germline sequence, and a read error may be involved. The J gene is TRBJ2-1, the V gene TRBV27; D unresolved. From germline, CDR1 is MNHEY and CDR2 SMNVEV (reference sequence). CDR3 length: 16 residues. CDR3 loop: CASSLLSSRFYIEQFF. CDR3 coding DNA: TGTGCCAGCAGTTTACTTAGTAGTAGATTTTACATTGAGCAGTTCTTC.

The chain has TRBV5-1 and TRBJ2-3, with 13 positions matching TRBD2. The CDR3 consists of 18 residues. J gave up 2 bases and V 0 bases, and 6 bases lay outside the gene matches. Germline assignment: CDR1 SGHRS and CDR2 YFSETQ. For the CDR3, the DNA is TGCGCCAGCAGCTTGGCGACTAGCGGGAGGACCTTCACAGATACGCAGTATTTT. Translating gives CASSLATSGRTFTDTQYF.

The genes are TRBV18 and TRBJ2-7; D might be TRBD1 (6 bases). Trimming took off 3 bases at V and 3 bases at J, with 15 bases between the two ends. This CDR3 contains 15 residues. Germline V gene data show CDR1 as KGHSH and CDR2 as LQKENI. The CDR3 sequence is CASSPGQGINYEQYF. As DNA, the CDR3 is TGTGCCAGCTCACCGGGGCAGGGGATTAACTACGAGCAGTACTTC.

The chain has TRBV14 and TRBJ2-5, with 8 bases fitting TRBD2. Per the germline V gene, CDR1 is SGHDN and CDR2 is FVKESK. The trim removed 1 base at V and 4 bases at J, leaving 5 bases unmatched. The CDR3 runs to 15 residues. CDR3 sequence: CASSQVAGFGETQYF. Here the CDR3 DNA reads TGTGCCAGCAGCCAAGTAGCGGGGTTTGGAGAGACCCAGTACTTC.

This chain uses TRBV18 with TRBJ1-1, with 7 bases aligning to TRBD1. J gave up 0 bases and V 8 bases, and 6 bases lay outside the gene matches. This CDR3 has 14 amino acids. In germline, CDR1 is KGHSH, CDR2 LQKENI. In DNA, the CDR3 is TGTGCCAGCAAGACAGGGAGCGTGAACACTGAAGCTTTCTTT. Amino acid sequence: CASKTGSVNTEAFF.

The chain recombines TRBV28 with TRBJ1-1; tentatively, D is TRBD1 (5 bases). Germline-derived CDR1 and CDR2 are MDHEN and SYDVKM. V dropped 7 bases and J dropped 0 bases, with 15 bases sitting between them. The CDR3 has 15 residues. The CDR3 sequence is CASTPSGGMNTEAFF. CDR3 DNA sequence: TGTGCCAGCACCCCGAGTGGGGGGATGAACACTGAAGCTTTCTTT.

This clone has a single count. The same CDR3 can be traced to other DNA sequences in this sample. The V gene is TRBV2, the J gene TRBJ1-2, with D possibly matching TRBD1 (6 bases). CDR3 length equals 13 residues. Germline CDR1 SNHLY, CDR2 FYNNEI. The V end was cut by 3 bases, the J end by 7 bases, with 12 bases between. The CDR3 DNA is TGTGCCAGCAGTGATCGGGGGCGCCTTGGCTACACCTTC. This gives the protein CASSDRGRLGYTF.

For this clone: Other DNA sequences within the sample encode an identical CDR3. V and J are TRBV7-9 and TRBJ2-5; D is uncertain. CDR1 SEHNR and CDR2 FQNEAQ come from the germline V gene (reference sequence). This CDR3 spans 14 amino acids. With 0 bases removed from V and 0 bases from J, the gap between germline ends came to 5 bases. The CDR3 region is CASSLAEYQETQYF. The CDR3 region has the DNA TGTGCCAGCAGCTTAGCGGAATACCAAGAGACCCAGTACTTC.

In DNA, the CDR3 is TGTGCCAGCAGTCCCGGGACAGGTCCTTGGGAGCAGTACTTC. Its protein product is CASSPGTGPWEQYF. The chain has TRBV6-5 and TRBJ2-7; TRBD1 agrees at 8 bases. Looked up from germline, CDR1 is MNHEY and CDR2 is SVGAGI. The CDR3 is made up of 14 amino acids. V was pared by 5 bases and J by 7 bases, with 10 bases of the junction left unmatched.